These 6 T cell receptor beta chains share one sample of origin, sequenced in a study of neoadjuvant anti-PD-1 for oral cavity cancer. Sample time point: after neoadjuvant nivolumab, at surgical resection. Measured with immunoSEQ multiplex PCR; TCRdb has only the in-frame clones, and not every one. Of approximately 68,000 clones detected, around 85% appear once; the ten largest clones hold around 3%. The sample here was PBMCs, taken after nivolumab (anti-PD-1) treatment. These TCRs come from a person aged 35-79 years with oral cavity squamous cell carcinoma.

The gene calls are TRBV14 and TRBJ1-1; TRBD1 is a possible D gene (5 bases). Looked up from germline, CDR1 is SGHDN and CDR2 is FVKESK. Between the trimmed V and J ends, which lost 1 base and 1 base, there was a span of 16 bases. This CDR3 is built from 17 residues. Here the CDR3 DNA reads TGTGCCAGCAGCCAAGCACGGAGCCGGGGCAAGAACACTGAAGCTTTCTTT. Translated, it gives CASSQARSRGKNTEAFF.

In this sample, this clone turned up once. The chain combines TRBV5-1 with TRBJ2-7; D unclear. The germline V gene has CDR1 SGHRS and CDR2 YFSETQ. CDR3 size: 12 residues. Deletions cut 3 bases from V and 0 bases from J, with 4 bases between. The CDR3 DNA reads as TGCGCCAGCAGCTCTGGCTCCTACGAGCAGTACTTC. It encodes CASSSGSYEQYF.

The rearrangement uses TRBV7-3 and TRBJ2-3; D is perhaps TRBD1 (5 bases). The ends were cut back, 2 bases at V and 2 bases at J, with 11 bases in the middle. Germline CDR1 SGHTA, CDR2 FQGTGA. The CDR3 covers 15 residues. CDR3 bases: TGTGCCAGCAGCTTAGGTCTAGGGGTCACAGATACGCAGTATTTT. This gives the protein CASSLGLGVTDTQYF. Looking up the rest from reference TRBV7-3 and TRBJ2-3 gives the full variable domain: GAGVSQTPSNKVTEKGKYVELRCDPISGHTALYWYRQSLGQGPEFLIYFQGTGAADDSGLPNDRFFAVRPEGSVSTLKIQRTERGDSAVYLCASSLGLGVTDTQYFGPGTRLTVL.

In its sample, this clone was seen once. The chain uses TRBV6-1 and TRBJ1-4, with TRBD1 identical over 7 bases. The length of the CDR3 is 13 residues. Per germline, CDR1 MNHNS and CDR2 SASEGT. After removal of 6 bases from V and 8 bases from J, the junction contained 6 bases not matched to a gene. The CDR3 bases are TGTGCCAGCAGGCCGGGACAGTTGGAAAAACTGTTTTTT. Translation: CASRPGQLEKLFF.

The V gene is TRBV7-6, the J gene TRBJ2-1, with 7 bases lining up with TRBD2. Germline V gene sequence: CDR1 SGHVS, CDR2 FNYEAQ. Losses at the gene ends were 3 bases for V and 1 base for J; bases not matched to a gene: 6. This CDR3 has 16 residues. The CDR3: CASSFGGRGSYNEQFF. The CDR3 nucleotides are TGTGCCAGCAGCTTCGGAGGGAGGGGTTCCTACAATGAGCAGTTCTTC.

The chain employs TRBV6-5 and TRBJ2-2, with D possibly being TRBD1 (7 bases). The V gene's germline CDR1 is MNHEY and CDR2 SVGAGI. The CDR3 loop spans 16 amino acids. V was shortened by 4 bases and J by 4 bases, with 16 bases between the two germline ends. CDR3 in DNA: TGTGCCAGCAGTTCCGGAGGGGGCAGAAGCACCGGGGAGCTGTTTTTT. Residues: CASSSGGGRSTGELFF.